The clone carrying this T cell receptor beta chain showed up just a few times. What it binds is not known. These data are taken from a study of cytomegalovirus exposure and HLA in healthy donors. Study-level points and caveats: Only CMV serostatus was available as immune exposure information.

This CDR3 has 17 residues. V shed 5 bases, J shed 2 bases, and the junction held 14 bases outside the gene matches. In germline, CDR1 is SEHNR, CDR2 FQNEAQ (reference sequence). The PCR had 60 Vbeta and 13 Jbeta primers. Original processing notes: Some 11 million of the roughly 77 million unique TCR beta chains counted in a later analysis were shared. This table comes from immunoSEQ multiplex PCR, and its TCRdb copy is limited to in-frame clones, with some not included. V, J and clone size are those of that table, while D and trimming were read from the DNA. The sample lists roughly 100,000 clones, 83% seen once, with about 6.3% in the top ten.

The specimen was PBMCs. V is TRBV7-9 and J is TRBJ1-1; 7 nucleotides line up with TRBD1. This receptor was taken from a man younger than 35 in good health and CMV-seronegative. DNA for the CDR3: TGTGCCAGCAGCCAGCTCTGGACAGGAACCACAAACACTGAAGCTTTCTTT. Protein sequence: CASSQLWTGTTNTEAFF.